The TCR beta chain under discussion was sequenced for a study of circulating tumor DNA in untreated peripheral T-cell lymphoma listed by TCRdb under 2021. V is shortened by 3 bases, J by 0 bases, and the region joining them spans 8 bases. The germline V gene (reference sequence) yields LNHDA for CDR1 and SQIVND for CDR2. Inclusive of the bounding cysteine and phenylalanine, the CDR3 is 14 residues long. Just CDR3 DNA is preserved here, 42 bases in frame from base 1. General findings and caveats noted by the study authors: Tumor-specific clonotypes were found in 75% to 80% of patients, coming from about nine tenths of baseline tissues and approximately 71% of baseline serum samples.

Baseline tumor tissue collected before treatment was sequenced to identify tumor-specific TCR clonotypes. Next-generation sequencing of T-cell receptor sequences was used to monitor peripheral T-cell lymphoma patients receiving frontline treatment on a trial. As for this clone: Its specific antigen is unknown. No clone much larger than this one lies a single base away; base qualities are absent.

Receptors were amplified or captured by the immunoSEQ multiplex PCR assay. The clones in this table, taken by TCRdb from immuneACCESS, are in-frame only. Not every clone is retained; where verified, under half of the shortfall comes from an unresolved V gene, and the cause of the rest is unknown. This sample has several thousand clones in its table, and about 62% of those were observed once. Of the sample, about three fifths falls within the top ten clones. The sequenced material came from tumor tissue. The sequence joins TRBV19 to TRBJ1-1; the D gene is perhaps TRBD1, on 5 matching bases. This TCR was sampled from a human donor with peripheral T-cell lymphoma. The CDR3 corresponds to CASSIGTVNTEAFF. The base sequence is TGTGCCAGTAGTATCGGGACGGTGAACACTGAAGCTTTCTTT.